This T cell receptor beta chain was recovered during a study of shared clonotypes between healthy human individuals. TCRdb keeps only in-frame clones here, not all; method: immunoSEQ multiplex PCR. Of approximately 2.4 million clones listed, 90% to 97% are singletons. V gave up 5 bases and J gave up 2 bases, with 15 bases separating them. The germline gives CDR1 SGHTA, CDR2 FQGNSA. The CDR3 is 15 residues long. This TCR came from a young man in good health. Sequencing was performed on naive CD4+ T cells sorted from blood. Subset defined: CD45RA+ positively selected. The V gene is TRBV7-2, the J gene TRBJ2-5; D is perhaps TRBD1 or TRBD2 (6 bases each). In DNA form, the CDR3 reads TGTGCCAGCAGCCGACAGGCGGGAATACAAGAGACCCAGTACTTC. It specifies CASSRQAGIQETQYF.